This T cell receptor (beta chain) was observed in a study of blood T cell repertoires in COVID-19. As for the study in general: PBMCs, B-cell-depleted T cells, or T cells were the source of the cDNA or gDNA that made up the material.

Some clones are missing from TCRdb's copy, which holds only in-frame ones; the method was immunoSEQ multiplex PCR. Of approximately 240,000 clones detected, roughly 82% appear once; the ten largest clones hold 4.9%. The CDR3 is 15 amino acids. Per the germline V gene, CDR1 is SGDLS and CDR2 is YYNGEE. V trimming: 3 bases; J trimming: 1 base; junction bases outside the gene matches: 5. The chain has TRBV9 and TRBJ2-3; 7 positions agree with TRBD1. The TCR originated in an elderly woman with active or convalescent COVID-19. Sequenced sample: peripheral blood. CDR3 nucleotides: TGTGCCAGCAGCGAGCGGCAGGGGGGCACAGATACGCAGTATTTT. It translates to CASSERQGGTDTQYF.